Sequencing of this TCR beta chain was carried out in a study of cytomegalovirus exposure and HLA in healthy donors (dated 2017 in TCRdb). Concerning the study at large: A later analysis indicated that the 90 to 150 validation repertoires were generated on the platform also employed for the 700 or so repertoires of the first cohort. The study was designed to test whether signatures of past pathogen exposure could be identified by cataloging public T cell receptors. In addition to the first cohort of 666 subjects, a separate validation cohort of around 110 different subjects was used. To predict cytomegalovirus infection status, the study combined high-throughput TCR immunosequencing, statistical association of individual TCRs with disease status, and machine learning.

The library was produced with the immunoSEQ multiplex PCR assay. The paper's data handling went like this. A statistical classification framework was developed to diagnose cytomegalovirus status using the catalog of TCR beta chain sequences. TCRdb holds this immuneACCESS table with in-frame rearrangements only. Some clones are missing; in checked studies, unresolved V genes explain under half, and the rest has no known cause. That table gives V, J and clone size, and the DNA gave D and trimming. Present in this sample are approximately 300,000 clones, more than 80% of which were seen just once. The ten largest make up more than 0.8% of the sample. Trimming takes 4 bases from V and 6 bases from J, and the germline ends sit 19 bases apart. Based on the germline V gene (reference sequence), the CDR1 and CDR2 sequences are SGHNT and YYREEE. There are 16 amino acids in the CDR3, from cysteine to phenylalanine inclusive. Left in the record is the CDR3 DNA by itself, 48 bases read in frame from the first base.

A remark on this clone: The antigen it binds to is not known. One base away there is no much larger clone; base qualities are not given.

Donors formed part of the validation cohort, which comprised about 130 subjects and was distinct from the first cohort of several hundred subjects. What the authors observed across the whole study: Cytomegalovirus status was reported to be diagnosed by the classifier with high specificity and sensitivity in both the original and validation cohorts. In the study, some 180 TCR beta chains were listed as associated with cytomegalovirus. The authors suggested that the approach could potentially be generalized to other disease states and immunological phenotypes. In vitro tests confirmed that a few of the cytomegalovirus-associated TCR beta chains recognize cytomegalovirus antigens. Subsequent analysis determined that TCRs grouped into clusters in the first cohort also showed a tendency toward co-occurrence across the 120 validation repertoires, and approximately 94% of cluster scores exceeded 0. Across donors, most TCR sequences were observed very rarely, whereas some public TCRs were present in many individuals. All 120 or so repertoires were used to score co-occurrence in the validation cohort in a later analysis, because that analysis had no HLA typing for the cohort.

Recombination connected TRBV5-4 to TRBJ2-2; TRBD2 could be the D gene, as 6 bases match. Sequencing was carried out using PBMCs. This TCR derives from a woman aged 18 to 35 in good health and CMV-seronegative. Here the CDR3 is given as CASSPYRDGRAGELFF. The nucleotide sequence is given as TGTGCCAGCAGCCCCTACCGGGACGGGAGAGCCGGGGAGCTGTTTTTT.